The 3 T cell receptor beta chains below come from one sample, sequenced in a study of cytomegalovirus exposure and HLA in healthy donors. The primer mix had 60 Vbeta and 13 Jbeta primers. Assay: immunoSEQ multiplex PCR; the TCRdb copy retains only in-frame clones and omits some. The profile shows 70,000 to 95,000 clones, more than 70% of them singletons. Sequences were obtained from PBMCs. The receptors originated from a man aged 18 to 35 in good health and CMV-seronegative.

This clone was seen only a few times. This chain connects TRBV2 to TRBJ1-6, with D possibly matching TRBD1 (6 bases). The germline V gene has CDR1 SNHLY and CDR2 FYNNEI. Trimming pared 7 bases from V and 7 bases from J, leaving 17 bases between. This CDR3 region has 15 residues. The DNA of the CDR3 is TGTGCCAGCATCCTCACGGCAGGGGTGAATTCACCCCTCCACTTT. This gives the protein CASILTAGVNSPLHF. The full variable domain, with the rest looked up from reference TRBV2 and TRBJ1-6, is EPEVTQTPSHQVTQMGQEVILRCVPISNHLYFYWYRQILGQKVEFLVSFYNNEISEKSEIFDDQFSVERPDGSNFTLKIRSTKLEDSAMYFCASILTAGVNSPLHFGNGTRLTVT.

This clone was seen a few times. The chain is built from TRBV5-6 and TRBJ1-1, with D uncertain. The CDR3 sequence is 12 residues long. V was trimmed by 2 bases and J by 5 bases, leaving 7 bases between them. Germline-derived CDR1 and CDR2 are SGHDT and YYEEEE. The CDR3 sequence is CASSLSLTEAFF. The CDR3 DNA follows: TGTGCCAGCAGCTTATCTCTGACTGAAGCTTTCTTT.

This clone was picked up a small number of times. This rearrangement joins TRBV2 to TRBJ2-7, with D maybe TRBD1 (5 bases). Deletions cut 10 bases from V and 0 bases from J, with 10 bases between. CDR3 length: 12 amino acids. Germline lookup yields CDR1 SNHLY and CDR2 FYNNEI. CDR3 in amino acids: CANGHPSYEQYF. CDR3 coding DNA: TGTGCCAACGGACACCCCTCCTACGAGCAGTACTTC.